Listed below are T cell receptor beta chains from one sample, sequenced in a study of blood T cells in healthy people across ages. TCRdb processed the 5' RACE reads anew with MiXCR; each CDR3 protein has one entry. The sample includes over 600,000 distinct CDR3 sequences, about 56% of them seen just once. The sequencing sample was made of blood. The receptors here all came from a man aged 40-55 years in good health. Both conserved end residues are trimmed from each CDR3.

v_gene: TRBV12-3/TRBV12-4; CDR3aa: ASGGTGGRGSYNEQF
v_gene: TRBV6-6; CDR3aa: AVGGRINEKLF
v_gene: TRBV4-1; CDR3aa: ASSQELGGGQIYNEQF
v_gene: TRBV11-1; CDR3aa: ASSSVRSSGANVLT
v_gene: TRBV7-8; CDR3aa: ASSLAVFSGGPQETQY
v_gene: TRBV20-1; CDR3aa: SARSPGLAYEQF
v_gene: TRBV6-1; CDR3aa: ASRIGQMNTEAF
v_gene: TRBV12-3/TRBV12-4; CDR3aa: ASSSSNQETQY
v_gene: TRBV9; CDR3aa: ASQSGSGNEQY
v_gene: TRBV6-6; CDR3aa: ASSWRTTGEQY
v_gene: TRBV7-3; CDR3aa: ASSLHAGSGGYT
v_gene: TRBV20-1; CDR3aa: SARGGQADYGYT
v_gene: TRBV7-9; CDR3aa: ASTVTLTGGQETQY
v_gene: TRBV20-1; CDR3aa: SAIIPVVYNEQF
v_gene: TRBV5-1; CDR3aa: ASSPDRGDYNEQF
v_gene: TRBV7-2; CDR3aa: ASSLDGLAGRTDTQY
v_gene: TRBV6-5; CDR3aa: ASSYRTGNYGYT
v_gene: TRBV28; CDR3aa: ASSSAIGGQASSYEQY
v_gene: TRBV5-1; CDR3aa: ASRNDRGTNIQY
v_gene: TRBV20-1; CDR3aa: SARDLRTGGDNSPLH
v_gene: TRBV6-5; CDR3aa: ASSYLSPGTIGQETQY
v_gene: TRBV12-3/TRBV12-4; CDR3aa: ASSWDRANEQY
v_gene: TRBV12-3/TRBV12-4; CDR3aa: ASTIQGASYEQY
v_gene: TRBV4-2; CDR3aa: ASSPHGETGKRGT
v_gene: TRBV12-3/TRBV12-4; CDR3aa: ASSLLAGSTDTQY
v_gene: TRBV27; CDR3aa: ASSLVLLGMAGHYGYT
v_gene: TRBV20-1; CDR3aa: SASGGLAGYEQY
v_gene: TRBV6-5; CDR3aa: ASSYRTGGTEAF
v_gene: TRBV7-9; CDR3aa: ASSPSRYRETQY
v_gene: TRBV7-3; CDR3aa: ASSLEGGGLSEAF
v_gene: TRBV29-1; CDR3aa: SAKVTGGSGYT
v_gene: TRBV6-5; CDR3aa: ASIYVGRDEQF
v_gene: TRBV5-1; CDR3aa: ASSLGEWNSPLH
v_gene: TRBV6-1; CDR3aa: ASRLTDTSPYEQY
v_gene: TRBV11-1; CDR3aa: ASSLIRGGRTDTQY
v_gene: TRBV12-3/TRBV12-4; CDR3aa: ASRQPSGGAGNEQF
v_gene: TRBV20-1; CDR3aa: SATHAGQASTDTQY
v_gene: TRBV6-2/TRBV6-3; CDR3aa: AKGCWAKEQY
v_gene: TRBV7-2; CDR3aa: ASSHKGLAYEQY
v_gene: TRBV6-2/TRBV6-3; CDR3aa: ASARVYEQY
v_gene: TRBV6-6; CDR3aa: ASSWDPEYTDTQY
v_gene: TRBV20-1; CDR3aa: SAREPLGQKNQPQH
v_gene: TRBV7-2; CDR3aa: ASSLRRFNYGYT
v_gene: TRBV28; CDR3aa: ASSLPTGTGEETQY
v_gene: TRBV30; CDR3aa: AWSHSQGNSPLH
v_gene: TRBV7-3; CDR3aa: ASSLEGANIQY
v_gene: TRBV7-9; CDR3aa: ASSPDPARGQGISEQY
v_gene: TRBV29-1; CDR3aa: SVETGSEAF
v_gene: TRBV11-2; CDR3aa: ASSERGNQPQH